The clone carrying this TCR beta chain came up a few times. The V gene's germline CDR1 is MDHEN and CDR2 SYDVKM. Deletions cut 5 bases from V and 3 bases from J, with 13 bases between. The CDR3 covers 15 residues. Amplification of TCR beta CDR3 regions used RNA as the template. The TCR CDR3 first-round RT-PCR relied on the HTBI primer set. TCRdb processed the multiplex PCR reads anew with MiXCR; each CDR3 protein has one entry. This table holds about 510,000 distinct CDR3 sequences, 12% to 15% found once. The data belong to a study of T cells in Graves' hyperthyroidism and ophthalmopathy. Sample: blood. The chain uses TRBV28 and TRBJ1-4, with unresolved D. The TCR sequence derives from a woman aged 40 to 50 with Graves' hyperthyroidism. CDR3: CASSKRAASNEKLFF. The DNA of the CDR3 is TGTGCCAGCAGTAAACGGGCGGCTTCTAATGAAAAACTGTTTTTT.